The following is a TCR beta chain sequence with its context. Trimming at V came to 6 bases and at J to 0 bases, leaving 2 bases not matched to a gene. Germline V lookup: CDR1 SNHLY, CDR2 FYNNEI. CDR3 length equals 14 residues. Original analysis: Amplification from reference gene primers served as the basis for estimated nucleated cell counts. The table came from immunoSEQ multiplex PCR; TCRdb's copy has only in-frame clones and leaves some out. V, J and clone size derive from that table, while D and trimming were established from the DNA sequence. The sample contains 100,000 or so clones, approximately 80% of which appear only once. These data belong to a study of blood T cell repertoires in COVID-19. Study details: Acute-phase and convalescent COVID-19 samples originated in the United States, Italy and Spain. T cells, B-cell-depleted T cells, or PBMCs supplied cDNA or gDNA.

This receptor was obtained from a woman aged 80 or older with acute or convalescent COVID-19. V usage is TRBV2 and J usage is TRBJ1-5; 7 bases line up with TRBD1. Sequences were obtained from peripheral blood. The CDR3 here is CASRYRGSNQPQHF. The CDR3 nucleotides read TGTGCCAGCAGGTACAGGGGTAGCAATCAGCCCCAGCATTTT.